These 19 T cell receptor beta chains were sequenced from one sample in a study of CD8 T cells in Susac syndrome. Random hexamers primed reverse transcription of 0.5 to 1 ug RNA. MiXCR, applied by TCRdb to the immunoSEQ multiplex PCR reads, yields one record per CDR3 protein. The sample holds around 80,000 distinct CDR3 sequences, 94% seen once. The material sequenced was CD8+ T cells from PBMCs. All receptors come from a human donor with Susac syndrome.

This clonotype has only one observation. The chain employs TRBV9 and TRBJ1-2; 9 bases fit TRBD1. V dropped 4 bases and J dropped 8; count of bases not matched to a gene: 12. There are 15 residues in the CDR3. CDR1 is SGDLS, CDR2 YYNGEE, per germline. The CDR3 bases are TGTGCCAGCAGCTCCGACCGGGACAGGGTACGGGGCTACACCTTC. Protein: CASSSDRDRVRGYTF.

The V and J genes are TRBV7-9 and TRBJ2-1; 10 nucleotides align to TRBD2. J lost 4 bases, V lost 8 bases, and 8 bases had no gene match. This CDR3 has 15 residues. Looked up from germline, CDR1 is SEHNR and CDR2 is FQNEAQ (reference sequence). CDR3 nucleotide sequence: TGTGCCAGCGGCCTCAGCGGGGGGGCTTACAATGAGCAGTTCTTC. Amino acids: CASGLSGGAYNEQFF.

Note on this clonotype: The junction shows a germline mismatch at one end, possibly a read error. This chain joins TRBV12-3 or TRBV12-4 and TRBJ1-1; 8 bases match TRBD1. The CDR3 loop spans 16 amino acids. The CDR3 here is CASSLAWLRTGYETFF. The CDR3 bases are TGTGCCAGCAGTTTAGCGTGGCTTAGGACAGGGTATGAAACTTTCTTT.

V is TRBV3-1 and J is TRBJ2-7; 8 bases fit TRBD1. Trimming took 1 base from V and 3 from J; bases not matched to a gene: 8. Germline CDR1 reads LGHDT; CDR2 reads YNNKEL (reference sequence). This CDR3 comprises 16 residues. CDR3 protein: CASSQAPRDRYYEQYF. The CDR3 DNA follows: TGTGCCAGCAGCCAAGCCCCGCGGGACAGGTACTACGAGCAGTACTTC.

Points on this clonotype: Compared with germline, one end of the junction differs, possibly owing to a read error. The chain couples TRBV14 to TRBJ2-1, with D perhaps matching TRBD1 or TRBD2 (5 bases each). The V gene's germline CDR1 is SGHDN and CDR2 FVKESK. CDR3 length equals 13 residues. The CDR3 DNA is TGTGCCAACAGCCCGGGGCGTTACAATGAGCAGTTCTTC. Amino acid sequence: CANSPGRYNEQFF.

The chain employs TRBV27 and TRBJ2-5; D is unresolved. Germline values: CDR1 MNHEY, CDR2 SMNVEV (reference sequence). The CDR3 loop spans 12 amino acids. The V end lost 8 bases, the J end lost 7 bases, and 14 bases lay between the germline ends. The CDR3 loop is CASGWPEATQYF. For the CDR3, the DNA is TGTGCCAGCGGGTGGCCAGAGGCGACCCAGTACTTC.

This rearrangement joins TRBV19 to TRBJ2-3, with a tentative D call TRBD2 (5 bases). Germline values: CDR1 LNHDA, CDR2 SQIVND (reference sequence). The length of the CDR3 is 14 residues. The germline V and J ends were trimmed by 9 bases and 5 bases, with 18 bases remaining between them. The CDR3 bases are TGTGCCAGCTCTGACGGACTTGGCGAAGATACGCAGTATTTT. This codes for CASSDGLGEDTQYF. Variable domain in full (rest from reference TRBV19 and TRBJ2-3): DGGITQSPKYLFRKEGQNVTLSCEQNLNHDAMYWYRQDPGQGLRLIYYSQIVNDFQKGDIAEGYSVSREKKESFPLTVTSAQKNPTAFYLCASSDGLGEDTQYFGPGTRLTVL.

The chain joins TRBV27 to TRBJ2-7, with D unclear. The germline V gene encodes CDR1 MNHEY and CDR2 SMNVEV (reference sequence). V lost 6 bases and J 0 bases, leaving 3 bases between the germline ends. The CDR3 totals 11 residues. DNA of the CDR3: TGTGCCAGCAGACGCTCCTACGAGCAGTACTTC. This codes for CASRRSYEQYF.

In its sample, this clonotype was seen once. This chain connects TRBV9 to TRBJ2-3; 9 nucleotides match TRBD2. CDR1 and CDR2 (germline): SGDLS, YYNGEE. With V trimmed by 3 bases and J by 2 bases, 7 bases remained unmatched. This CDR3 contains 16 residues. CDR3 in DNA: TGTGCCAGCAGCGCCAGAGCGGGGGGACCCACAGATACGCAGTATTTT. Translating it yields CASSARAGGPTDTQYF.

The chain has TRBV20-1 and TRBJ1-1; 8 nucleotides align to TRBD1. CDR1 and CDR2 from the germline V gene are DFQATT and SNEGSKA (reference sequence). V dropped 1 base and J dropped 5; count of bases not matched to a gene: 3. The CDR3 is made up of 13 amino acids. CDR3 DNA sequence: TGCAGTGCTAGAGTACAGGGGGATACTGAAGCTTTCTTT. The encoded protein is CSARVQGDTEAFF.

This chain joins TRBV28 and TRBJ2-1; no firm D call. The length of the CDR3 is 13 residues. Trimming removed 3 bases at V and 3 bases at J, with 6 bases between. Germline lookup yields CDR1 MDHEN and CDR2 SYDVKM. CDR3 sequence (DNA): TGTGCCAGCAGTTTTTGGGTCTACAATGAGCAGTTCTTC. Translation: CASSFWVYNEQFF.

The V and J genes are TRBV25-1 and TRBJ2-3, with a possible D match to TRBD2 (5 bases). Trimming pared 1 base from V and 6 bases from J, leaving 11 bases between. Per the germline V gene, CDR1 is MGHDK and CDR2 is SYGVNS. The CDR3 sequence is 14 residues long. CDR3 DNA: TGTGCCAGCAGTGAATTCGCGGAGGCGGATACGCAGTATTTT. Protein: CASSEFAEADTQYF.

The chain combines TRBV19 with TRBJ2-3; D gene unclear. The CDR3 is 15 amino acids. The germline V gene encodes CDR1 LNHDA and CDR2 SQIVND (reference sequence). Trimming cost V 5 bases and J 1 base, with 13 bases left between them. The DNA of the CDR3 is TGTGCCAGTAGTGGCAAGACTTGGGGCACAGATACGCAGTATTTT. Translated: CASSGKTWGTDTQYF.

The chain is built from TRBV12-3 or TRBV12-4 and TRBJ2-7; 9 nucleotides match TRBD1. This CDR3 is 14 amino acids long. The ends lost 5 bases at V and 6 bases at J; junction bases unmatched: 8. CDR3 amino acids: CASSATGGLLEQYF. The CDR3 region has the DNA TGTGCCAGCAGTGCGACAGGGGGTCTGCTCGAGCAGTACTTC.

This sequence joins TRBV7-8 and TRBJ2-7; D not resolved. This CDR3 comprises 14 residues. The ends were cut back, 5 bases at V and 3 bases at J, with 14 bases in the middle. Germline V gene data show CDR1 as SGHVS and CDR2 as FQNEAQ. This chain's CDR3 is CASSDMALGYEQYF. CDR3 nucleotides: TGTGCCAGCAGCGACATGGCCCTTGGCTACGAGCAGTACTTC.

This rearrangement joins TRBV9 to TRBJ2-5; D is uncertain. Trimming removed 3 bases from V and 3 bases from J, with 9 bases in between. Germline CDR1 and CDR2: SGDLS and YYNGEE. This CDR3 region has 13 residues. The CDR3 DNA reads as TGTGCCAGCAGCGCGCAAGTGAAAGAGACCCAGTACTTC. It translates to CASSAQVKETQYF. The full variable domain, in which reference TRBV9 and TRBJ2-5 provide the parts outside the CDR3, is DSGVTQTPKHLITATGQRVTLRCSPRSGDLSVYWYQQSLDQGLQFLIQYYNGEERAKGNILERFSAQQFPDLHSELNLSSLELGDSALYFCASSAQVKETQYFGPGTRLLVL.

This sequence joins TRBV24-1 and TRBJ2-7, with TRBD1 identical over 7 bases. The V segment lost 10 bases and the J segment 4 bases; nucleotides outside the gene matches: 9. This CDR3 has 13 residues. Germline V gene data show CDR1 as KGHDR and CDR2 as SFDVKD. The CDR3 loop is CATGQRGGYEQYF. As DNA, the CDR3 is TGTGCCACGGGACAGCGAGGTGGATACGAGCAGTACTTC.

CDR3 amino acids: CASSHRGANQPQHF. CDR3 in DNA: TGTGCCAGCAGTCACAGGGGAGCCAATCAGCCCCAGCATTTT. The chain has TRBV6-5 and TRBJ1-5, with 7 bases lining up with TRBD1. The CDR3 length is 14 residues. In germline, CDR1 is MNHEY, CDR2 SVGAGI. The trim removed 5 bases at V and 3 bases at J, leaving 4 bases unmatched.

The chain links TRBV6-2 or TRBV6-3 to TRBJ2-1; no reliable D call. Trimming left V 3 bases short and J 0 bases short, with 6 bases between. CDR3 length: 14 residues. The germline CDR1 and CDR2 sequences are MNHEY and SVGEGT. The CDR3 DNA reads TGTGCCAGCAGTTATCCGGGCTCCTACAATGAGCAGTTCTTC. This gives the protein CASSYPGSYNEQFF.